Included here is one T cell receptor beta chain sequence, with context. Its antigen is as yet unknown. The data are from a study of cytomegalovirus exposure and HLA in healthy donors. Findings and limits, study-wide: As confirmed in vitro, three CMV-associated chains were specific for CMV antigens. The study labeled 180 or so TCR beta chains cytomegalovirus-associated.

The CDR3 runs to 13 residues. The J segment lost 5 bases and the V segment lost 6 bases, leaving 5 bases of the junction unmatched. Germline assignment: CDR1 MNHEY and CDR2 SMNVEV (reference sequence). A multiplex PCR was run with 60 Vbeta primers and 13 Jbeta primers. Sequenced by immunoSEQ multiplex PCR; TCRdb stores in-frame clones only, minus some. This sample has roughly 140,000 clones, with about 78% found just once. Among the donors, all were healthy bone marrow donors. The TCR comes from a man aged 40-55 years in good health and CMV-seropositive. This chain joins TRBV27 and TRBJ2-7, with 9 bases that match TRBD1. The specimen sequenced was PBMCs. In DNA, the CDR3 is TGTGCCAGCAGGGGACAGGGTGTCAACGAGCAGTACTTC. The encoded protein is CASRGQGVNEQYF.